The clone carrying this TCR beta chain was counted ten times or more. The sample originates from a study of T cells after yellow fever vaccination. Study-wide context: Fractions with few cells were prepared using SMART-Seq v4 Ultra Low Input.

Via MiXCR, TCRdb re-called the 5' RACE reads, giving one row per CDR3 protein. This table has just under 600,000 distinct CDR3 sequences, approximately 15% appearing once. The CDR3 contains 15 residues. From germline, CDR1 is MNHNS and CDR2 SASEGT. V lost 8 bases and J lost 0, with 15 bases in between. The sample consisted of PBMCs, taken on the day of the yellow fever booster vaccination. V and J are TRBV6-1 and TRBJ2-3; D ambiguous. The receptor was derived from a man aged 30 to 45 who received the YFV17D yellow fever vaccine. The DNA for the CDR3 is TGTGCCAGCCAAGGGCTAATCGATAGCACAGATACGCAGTATTTT. It encodes CASQGLIDSTDTQYF.